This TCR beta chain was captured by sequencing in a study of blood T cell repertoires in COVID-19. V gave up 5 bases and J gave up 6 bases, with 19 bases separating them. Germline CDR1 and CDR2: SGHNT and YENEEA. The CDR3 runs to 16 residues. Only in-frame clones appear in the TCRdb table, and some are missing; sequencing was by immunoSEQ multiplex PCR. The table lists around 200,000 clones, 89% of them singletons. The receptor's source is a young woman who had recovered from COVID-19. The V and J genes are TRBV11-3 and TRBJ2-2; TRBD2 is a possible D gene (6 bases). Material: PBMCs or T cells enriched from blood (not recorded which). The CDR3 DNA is TGTGCCAGCAGCCCGAGACTAGGAAAGGCAGCCGGGGAGCTGTTTTTT. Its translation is CASSPRLGKAAGELFF.